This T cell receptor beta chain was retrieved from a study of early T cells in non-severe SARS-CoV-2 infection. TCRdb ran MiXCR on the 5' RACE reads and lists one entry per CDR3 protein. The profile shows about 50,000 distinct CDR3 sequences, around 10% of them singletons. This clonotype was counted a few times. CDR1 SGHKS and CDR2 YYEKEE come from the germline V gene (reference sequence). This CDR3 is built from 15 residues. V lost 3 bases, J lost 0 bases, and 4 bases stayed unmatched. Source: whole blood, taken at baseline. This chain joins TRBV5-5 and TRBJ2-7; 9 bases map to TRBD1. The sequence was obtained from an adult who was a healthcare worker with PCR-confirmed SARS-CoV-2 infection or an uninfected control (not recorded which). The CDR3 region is CASSSGTGISYEQYF. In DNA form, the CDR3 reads TGTGCCAGCAGCTCCGGGACAGGGATCTCCTACGAGCAGTACTTC.